This T cell receptor beta chain was found in a study of shared clonotypes between healthy human individuals. Germline V gene sequence: CDR1 SGHRS, CDR2 YFSETQ. Trimming pared 3 bases from V and 4 bases from J, leaving 8 bases between. The CDR3 length is 13 residues. The repertoire was sequenced with immunoSEQ multiplex PCR; TCRdb's copy has only in-frame clones and lacks some. The sample holds about 560,000 clones, around three quarters seen once. Recent vaccinations or acute infections were absent in the healthy HIV-negative adult donors. The rearrangement joins TRBV5-1 to TRBJ2-1; D is ambiguous. Sequencing was done on a sample of PBMCs. This clonotype was obtained from a middle-aged woman in good health. Some clones in this sample may be carry-over from other donors' samples. The CDR3 sequence is CASSSDGYNEQFF. The CDR3 DNA follows: TGCGCCAGCAGCTCCGACGGATACAATGAGCAGTTCTTC.